A single sample is the source of the 9 T cell receptor beta chains below, sequenced in a study of shared clonotypes between healthy human individuals. The table came from immunoSEQ multiplex PCR; TCRdb's copy has only in-frame clones and leaves some out. The table includes over 2 million clones, roughly 95% detected once. Sequencing input: naive CD4+ T cells sorted from blood. Subset noted: CD45RA+ positively selected. The origin of the receptors is a man aged 18 to 29 in good health.

V and J are TRBV27 and TRBJ2-7; 7 positions agree with TRBD1. The CDR3 has 15 amino acids. Trimming cost V 6 bases and J 2 bases; bases outside gene matches: 10. Germline V gene lookup returns CDR1 MNHEY and CDR2 SMNVEV (reference sequence). CDR3 region: CASRQLGQMTYEQYF. The CDR3 DNA reads as TGTGCCAGCAGGCAATTGGGACAGATGACCTACGAGCAGTACTTC.

The V call is TRBV19, the J call TRBJ1-1; D is undetermined. CDR1 is LNHDA and CDR2 is SQIVND in the germline V gene (reference sequence). V shed 5 bases and J shed 4 bases, with 11 bases lying between them. The CDR3 is made up of 13 amino acids. The chain's CDR3 is CASSERLGTEAFF. DNA of the CDR3: TGTGCCAGTAGTGAAAGACTGGGCACTGAAGCTTTCTTT.

In the case of this clone: A read error may explain this, as a much larger clone is one base away. The conserved closing phenylalanine or tryptophan is absent in this CDR3, likely reflecting a read error. The chain uses TRBV7-9 and TRBJ1-1; 7 nucleotides agree with TRBD1. With 5 bases clipped from V and 6 bases from J, the junction kept 9 bases outside the gene matches. The CDR3 is 14 amino acids. Germline V gene data show CDR1 as SEHNR and CDR2 as FQNEAQ (reference sequence). The chain's CDR3 is CASSLQQGSAEAFL. The DNA for the CDR3 is TGTGCCAGCAGCCTACAACAGGGGAGCGCTGAAGCTTTCCTT.

This chain connects TRBV7-9 to TRBJ2-5, with TRBD2 as a possible D gene (6 bases). Germline-derived CDR1 and CDR2 are SEHNR and FQNEAQ (reference sequence). The V and J ends lost 5 bases and 5 bases respectively, with 15 bases between them. The CDR3 consists of 14 residues. CDR3 nucleotides: TGTGCCAGCAGCCGAGGGACTGGTGTGGAGACCCAGTACTTC. Amino acids: CASSRGTGVETQYF.

A remark on this clone: This CDR3 is also generated by other DNA sequences in the sample. The V gene is TRBV9, the J gene TRBJ2-3, with TRBD2 matching 9 bases. Trimming took 0 bases from V and 2 from J; bases not matched to a gene: 1. Germline V gives CDR1 SGDLS, CDR2 YYNGEE. This CDR3 is built from 15 residues. The CDR3: CASSVGGGATDTQYF. CDR3 DNA sequence: TGTGCCAGCAGCGTAGGCGGGGGGGCCACAGATACGCAGTATTTT.

The chain joins TRBV5-1 to TRBJ1-2, with D unresolved. Germline CDR1 and CDR2: SGHRS and YFSETQ. The CDR3 runs 16 residues. The V end was cut by 2 bases, the J end by 8 bases, with 22 bases between. In DNA, the CDR3 is TGCGCCAGCAGCTTAAGCCCATCCGTCATATCGTCGGGCTACACCTTC. Its protein is CASSLSPSVISSGYTF.

Only one count was recorded for this clone. The chain combines TRBV4-3 with TRBJ1-3; TRBD1 matches 9 bases. Germline CDR1 reads LGHNA; CDR2 reads YSLEER. This CDR3 has 14 residues. Trimming at V came to 6 bases and at J to 8 bases, leaving 8 bases not matched to a gene. The CDR3 protein is CASSPQGAQDTIYF. The CDR3 coding sequence is TGCGCCAGCAGTCCACAGGGGGCTCAAGACACCATATATTTT.

The CDR3 loop reads CASSLDPVTYEQYF. In DNA, the CDR3 is TGTGCCAGCAGCTTAGACCCCGTTACCTACGAGCAGTACTTC. The rearrangement uses TRBV7-2 and TRBJ2-7, with D uncertain. CDR3 size: 14 residues. Germline V gene sequence: CDR1 SGHTA, CDR2 FQGNSA. Trimming left V 1 base short and J 2 bases short, with 9 bases between.

This clone was recorded only once. This chain uses TRBV28 with TRBJ1-4, with TRBD1 matching over 9 bases. After removal of 5 bases from V and 8 bases from J, the junction contained 9 bases not matched to a gene. Germline V gives CDR1 MDHEN, CDR2 SYDVKM. The CDR3 length is 15 residues. The CDR3 bases are TGTGCCAGCAGTACAAACAGGGGGCGAGGAGAAAAACTGTTTTTT. Encoded protein: CASSTNRGRGEKLFF.